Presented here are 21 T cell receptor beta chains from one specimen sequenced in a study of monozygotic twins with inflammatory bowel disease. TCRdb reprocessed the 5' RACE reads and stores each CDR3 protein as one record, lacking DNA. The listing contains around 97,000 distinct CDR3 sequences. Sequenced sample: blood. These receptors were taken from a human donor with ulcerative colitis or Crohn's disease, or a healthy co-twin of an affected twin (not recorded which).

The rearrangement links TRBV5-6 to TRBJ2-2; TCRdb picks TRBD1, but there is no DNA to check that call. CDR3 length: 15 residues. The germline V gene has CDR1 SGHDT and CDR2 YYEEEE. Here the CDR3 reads CASRTRGRQTGELFF.

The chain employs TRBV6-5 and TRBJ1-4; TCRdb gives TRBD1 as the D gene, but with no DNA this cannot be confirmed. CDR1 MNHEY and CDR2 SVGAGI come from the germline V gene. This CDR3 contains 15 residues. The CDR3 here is CASSYTGAANEKLFF.

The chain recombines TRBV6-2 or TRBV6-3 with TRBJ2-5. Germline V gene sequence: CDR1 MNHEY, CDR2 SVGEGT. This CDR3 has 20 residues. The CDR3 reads CASSYSMAADLTFFTETQYF.

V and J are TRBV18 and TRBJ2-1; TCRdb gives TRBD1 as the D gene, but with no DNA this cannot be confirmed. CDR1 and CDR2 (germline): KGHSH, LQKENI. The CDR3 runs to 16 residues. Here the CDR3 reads CASSPNSGAFYNEQFF.

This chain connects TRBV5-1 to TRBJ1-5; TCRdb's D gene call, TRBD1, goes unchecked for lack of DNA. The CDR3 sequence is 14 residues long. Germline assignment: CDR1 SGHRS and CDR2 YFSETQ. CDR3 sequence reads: CASSADLGDQPQHF.

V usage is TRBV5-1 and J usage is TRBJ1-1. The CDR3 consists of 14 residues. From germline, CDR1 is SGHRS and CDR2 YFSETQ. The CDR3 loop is CASSLGPQNTEAFF.

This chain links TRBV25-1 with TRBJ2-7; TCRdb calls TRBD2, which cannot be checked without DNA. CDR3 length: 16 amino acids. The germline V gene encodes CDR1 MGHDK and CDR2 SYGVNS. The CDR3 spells CASSVGRTSRTYEQYF.

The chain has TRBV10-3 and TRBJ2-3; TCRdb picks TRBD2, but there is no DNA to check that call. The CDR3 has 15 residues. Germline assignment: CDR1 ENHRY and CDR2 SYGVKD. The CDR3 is CAISEDGGRAYTQYF.

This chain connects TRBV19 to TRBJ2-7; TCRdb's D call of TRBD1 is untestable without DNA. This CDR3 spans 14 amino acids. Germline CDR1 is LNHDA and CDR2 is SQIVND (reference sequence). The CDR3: CASRQTGGTYEQYF.

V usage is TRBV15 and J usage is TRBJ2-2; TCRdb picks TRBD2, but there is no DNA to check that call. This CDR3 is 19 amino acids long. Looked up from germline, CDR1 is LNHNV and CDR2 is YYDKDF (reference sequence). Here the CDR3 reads CATAPLRLAGVLNTGELFF.

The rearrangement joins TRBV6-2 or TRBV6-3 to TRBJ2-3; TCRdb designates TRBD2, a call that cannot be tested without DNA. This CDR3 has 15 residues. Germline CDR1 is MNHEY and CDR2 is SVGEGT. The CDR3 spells CASSWTSGSTDTQYF.

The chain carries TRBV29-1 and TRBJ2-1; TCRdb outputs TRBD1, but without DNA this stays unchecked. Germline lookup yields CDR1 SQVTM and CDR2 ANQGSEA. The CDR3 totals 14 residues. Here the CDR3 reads CSVNGQGSYNEQFF.

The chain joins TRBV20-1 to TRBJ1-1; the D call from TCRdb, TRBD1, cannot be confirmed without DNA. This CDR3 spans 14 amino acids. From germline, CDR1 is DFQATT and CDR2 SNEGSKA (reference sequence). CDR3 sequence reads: CSAREGHLNTEAFF.

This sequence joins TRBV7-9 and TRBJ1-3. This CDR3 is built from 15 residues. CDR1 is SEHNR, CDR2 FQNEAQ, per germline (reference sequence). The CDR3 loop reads CASSLGPSTAGTIYF.

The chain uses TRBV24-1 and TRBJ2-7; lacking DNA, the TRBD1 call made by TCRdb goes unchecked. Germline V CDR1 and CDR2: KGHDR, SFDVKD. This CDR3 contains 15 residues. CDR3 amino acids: CATSDSLGTGIEQYF.

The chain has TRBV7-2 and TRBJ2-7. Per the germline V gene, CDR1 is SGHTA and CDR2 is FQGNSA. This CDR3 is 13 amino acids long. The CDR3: CASSSQLPREQYF.

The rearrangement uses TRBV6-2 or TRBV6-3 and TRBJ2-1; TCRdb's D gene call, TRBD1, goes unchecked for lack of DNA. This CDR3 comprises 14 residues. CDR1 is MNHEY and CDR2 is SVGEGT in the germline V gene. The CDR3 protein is CASRGGTGYNEQFF.

CDR3 protein: CASSPASSNTGELFF. The V call is TRBV18, the J call TRBJ2-2. There are 15 residues in the CDR3. Germline loops: CDR1 KGHSH, CDR2 LQKENI.

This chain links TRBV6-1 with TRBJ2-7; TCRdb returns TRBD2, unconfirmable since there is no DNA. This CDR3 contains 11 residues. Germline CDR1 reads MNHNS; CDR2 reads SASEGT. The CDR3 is CASSEGVGGFF.

CDR3 sequence: CASSPRQGGSADTQYF. The chain uses TRBV7-2 and TRBJ2-3; TCRdb lists TRBD1, though no DNA is available to test this call. The CDR3 is 16 amino acids. The germline V gene encodes CDR1 SGHTA and CDR2 FQGNSA.

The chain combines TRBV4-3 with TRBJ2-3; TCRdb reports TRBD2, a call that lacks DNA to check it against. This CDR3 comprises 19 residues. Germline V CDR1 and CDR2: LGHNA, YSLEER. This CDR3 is CASSQDFRTSGASTDTQYF.